What follows are 8 T cell receptor beta chains derived from one specimen sequenced in a study of T cell repertoires in cytomegalovirus infection. Using its own MiXCR run on the reads, TCRdb lists one record per CDR3 protein. Counted here are around 800,000 distinct CDR3 sequences, 30% to 35% occurring once; the ten biggest clones make up roughly an eighth. Their antigens are not known. This specimen consisted of cultured CD8+ T cells from PBMCs, obtained from culture after CMV antigen stimulation. The receptors were gathered from a human donor in good health (CMV status not recorded). Some clones in this sample may be carry-over from other donors' samples.

Ten or more counts support this clonotype. The rearrangement joins TRBV7-9 to TRBJ1-1; the D gene is possibly TRBD1 (5 bases). V lost 3 bases to trimming and J lost 5 bases, with 22 bases between them. Germline values: CDR1 SEHNR, CDR2 FQNEAQ (reference sequence). This CDR3 has 17 residues. The CDR3: CASSFSYRTPGGTEAFF. The CDR3 DNA reads TGTGCCAGCAGCTTCTCTTACAGGACCCCGGGGGGGACTGAAGCTTTCTTT.

This clonotype was detected a few times. This chain connects TRBV6-6 to TRBJ2-7; D is possibly TRBD1 (5 bases). The V end was cut by 2 bases, the J end by 6 bases, with 5 bases between. The CDR3 extends over 11 amino acids. Germline loops: CDR1 MNHNY, CDR2 SVGAGI (reference sequence). The CDR3 spells CASSYGAEQYF. Written as DNA, the CDR3 is TGTGCCAGCAGTTACGGGGCCGAGCAGTACTTC.

This clonotype was seen many times. J is TRBJ2-7 and V is TRBV7-2; 15 bases match TRBD2. This CDR3 is built from 17 residues. V dropped 3 bases and J dropped 1; count of bases not matched to a gene: 4. Per the germline V gene, CDR1 is SGHTA and CDR2 is FQGNSA. As DNA, the CDR3 is TGTGCCAGCAGCTTGGGACTAGCGGGGGGTAGATCCTACGAGCAGTACGTC. It translates to CASSLGLAGGRSYEQYV.

V and J are TRBV5-4 and TRBJ2-7; 9 bases agree with TRBD1. Germline lookup yields CDR1 SGHNT and CDR2 YYREEE (reference sequence). The CDR3 has 15 residues. Germline trimming cut 4 bases from V and 3 bases from J; bases unmatched to any gene: 8. The CDR3 DNA reads as TGTGCCAGCAGCCCCGGGACAGGGAAAGGCTACGAGCAGTACTTC. This encodes CASSPGTGKGYEQYF.

This clonotype was counted only a few times. The rearrangement uses TRBV6-1 and TRBJ1-1; D unclear. The CDR3 is made up of 13 amino acids. Germline CDR1 reads MNHNS; CDR2 reads SASEGT. Deletions cut 10 bases from V and 5 bases from J, with 17 bases between. CDR3 DNA: TGTGCCACCCAGGACCGGTCTAGAACTGAAGCTTTCTTT. It translates to CATQDRSRTEAFF.

The chain combines TRBV7-9 with TRBJ1-2; TRBD1 matches 7 bases. CDR3 size: 14 residues. The V and J ends lost 4 bases and 4 bases, in that order; junction bases with no gene match: 6. CDR1 is SEHNR, CDR2 FQNEAQ, per germline (reference sequence). CDR3 coding DNA: TGTGCCAGCAGCTCCCGGGACAGCACCTATGGCTACACCTTC. This gives the protein CASSSRDSTYGYTF.

V is TRBV6-2 or TRBV6-3 and J is TRBJ1-1, with 7 nucleotides matching TRBD1. CDR3 length: 15 amino acids. Unmatched junction bases numbered 11, after V lost 6 bases and J lost 4 bases. Germline V gives CDR1 MNHEY, CDR2 SVGEGT. The CDR3 spells CASSSSSTGVTEAFF. As DNA, the CDR3 is TGTGCCAGCAGCTCATCCTCAACAGGGGTCACTGAAGCTTTCTTT.

Worth noting for this clonotype: A read error may be the cause here, since a much bigger clone is one base away. The chain employs TRBV7-6 and TRBJ2-6; D remains unclear. The CDR3 spans 14 residues. Germline V gene lookup returns CDR1 SGHVS and CDR2 FNYEAQ. The CDR3 nucleotides read TGTACCAGCAGCTCTCCCTCTGGGGCCAACGTCCTGACTTTC. Its protein product is CTSSSPSGANVLTF.